One sample yielded the 20 T cell receptor beta chains listed below, sequenced in a study of spatial heterogeneity in lung cancer. Described time point: blood at routine non-recurrence follow-up after resection. Whole RNA, which was extracted from tumor, nontumor lung tissue or frozen PBMC, was sequenced without any cell sorting. TCRdb analysed the 5' RACE reads with MiXCR anew, one entry per CDR3 protein. The profile shows around 27,000 distinct CDR3 sequences, 4.5% to 7.5% of them singletons. The sample here was PBMCs, taken at follow-up. All receptors derive from a male donor with early-stage non-small cell lung cancer.

This clonotype was counted many times. V gene TRBV5-5 combines with J gene TRBJ2-2, with D unresolved. The CDR3 contains 16 residues. Germline V gene sequence: CDR1 SGHKS, CDR2 YYEKEE (reference sequence). V gave up 0 bases and J gave up 0 bases, with 9 bases separating them. The CDR3: CASSLESSANTGELFF. For the CDR3, the DNA is TGTGCCAGCAGCTTGGAGTCCAGCGCGAACACCGGGGAGCTGTTTTTT.

This clonotype was counted between two and nine times. This chain connects TRBV2 to TRBJ2-5; D perhaps matches TRBD2 (6 bases). Trimming cost V 7 bases and J 4 bases, with 19 bases left between them. The CDR3 extends over 15 amino acids. Looked up from germline, CDR1 is SNHLY and CDR2 is FYNNEI. In DNA form, the CDR3 reads TGTGCCAGCACTGCTTCGCCGGTGGGAGGAGAGACCCAGTACTTC. Protein sequence: CASTASPVGGETQYF.

This clonotype is judged medium-sized (0.01 to 0.1%). The rearrangement uses TRBV29-1 and TRBJ2-1; tentative D call: TRBD2 (5 bases). The CDR3 contains 14 residues. CDR1 is SQVTM, CDR2 ANQGSEA, per germline. The V end lost 3 bases, the J end lost 0 bases, and 9 bases lay between the germline ends. This chain's CDR3 is CSVDTGSSYNEQFF. The CDR3 DNA is TGCAGCGTTGATACGGGAAGCTCCTACAATGAGCAGTTCTTC.

This clonotype was detected ten times or more. V is TRBV5-1 and J is TRBJ2-1, with TRBD1 matching 9 bases. The V segment lost 0 bases and the J segment 8 bases; nucleotides outside the gene matches: 6. Germline loops: CDR1 SGHRS, CDR2 YFSETQ. This CDR3 contains 15 residues. CDR3: CASSLGDRETDEQFF. The CDR3 DNA follows: TGCGCCAGCAGCTTGGGGGACAGGGAGACGGATGAGCAGTTCTTC.

This clonotype appeared many times. The gene calls are TRBV20-1 and TRBJ2-7, with 9 nucleotides matching TRBD1. CDR1 is DFQATT, CDR2 SNEGSKA, per germline (reference sequence). The length of the CDR3 is 13 residues. Trimming removed 5 bases from V and 2 bases from J; junction bases left unmatched: 4. CDR3 loop: CSAPTGGTYEQYF. CDR3 sequence (DNA): TGCAGTGCTCCGACAGGGGGAACCTACGAGCAGTACTTC.

The V gene is TRBV20-1, the J gene TRBJ2-2; 7 bases are shared with TRBD1. This CDR3 contains 12 residues. Germline CDR1 DFQATT, CDR2 SNEGSKA (reference sequence). V was clipped by 6 bases and J by 6 bases; unmatched bases: 4. This CDR3 reads CSAETGAGELFF. CDR3 sequence (DNA): TGCAGTGCGGAAACAGGGGCCGGGGAGCTGTTTTTT.

This clonotype was observed many times. V gene TRBV30 combines with J gene TRBJ2-5; D is undetermined. With 1 base removed from V and 4 bases from J, the gap between germline ends came to 10 bases. There are 13 residues in the CDR3. In germline, CDR1 is GTSNPN, CDR2 SVGIG (reference sequence). This chain's CDR3 is CAWSGGDLETQYF. CDR3 in DNA: TGTGCCTGGAGTGGTGGGGATTTAGAGACCCAGTACTTC.

Ten or more counts support this clonotype. The chain has TRBV10-3 and TRBJ2-3, with TRBD2 as a possible D gene (6 bases). The V gene's germline CDR1 is ENHRY and CDR2 SYGVKD. V lost 8 bases and J lost 0, with 12 bases in between. The CDR3 has 14 residues. CDR3 protein: CAIRSLASTDTQYF. The CDR3 coding sequence is TGTGCCATCCGTTCGCTAGCGAGCACAGATACGCAGTATTTT.

This clonotype showed up many times. The gene calls are TRBV4-3 and TRBJ2-2, with 12 nucleotides matching TRBD2. In germline, CDR1 is LGHNA, CDR2 YSLEER. This CDR3 is built from 18 residues. V shed 0 bases, J shed 2 bases, and the junction held 4 bases outside the gene matches. CDR3 coding DNA: TGCGCCAGCAGCCAAGATCCGACTAGCGGGAGTAACACCGGGGAGCTGTTTTTT. It specifies CASSQDPTSGSNTGELFF.

This clonotype was observed at least ten times. The rearrangement joins TRBV20-1 to TRBJ1-4, with D perhaps matching TRBD1 (5 bases). The V gene's germline CDR1 is DFQATT and CDR2 SNEGSKA (reference sequence). The CDR3 is 11 amino acids. V lost 7 bases and J 4 bases, leaving 7 bases between the germline ends. The DNA for the CDR3 is TGCAGTGTCGACAGTAATGAAAAACTGTTTTTT. As protein: CSVDSNEKLFF.

The table lists this clonotype with many counts. The rearrangement joins TRBV5-4 to TRBJ2-2; TRBD2 aligns across 9 bases. The junction had 3 bases not matched to a gene; V was cut back by 5 bases and J by 4 bases. CDR1 is SGHNT and CDR2 is YYREEE in the germline V gene (reference sequence). The CDR3 is 14 residues long. CDR3 nucleotides: TGTGCCAGCAGAAGTAGCGGGGGCACCGGGGAGCTGTTTTTT. Translated: CASRSSGGTGELFF.

This clonotype was counted at least ten times. The chain recombines TRBV11-2 with TRBJ2-5; D unclear. There are 13 residues in the CDR3. Trimming took off 4 bases at V and 1 base at J, with 7 bases between the two ends. Germline CDR1 and CDR2: SGHAT and FQNNGV. The CDR3 DNA sequence: TGTGCCAGCAGCTCGGTCCCCCAAGAGACCCAGTACTTC. It is translated as CASSSVPQETQYF.

This clonotype has a count of ten or more. The chain recombines TRBV4-2 with TRBJ2-3; D is unclear. Trimming removed 1 base from V and 1 base from J, with 6 bases in between. The CDR3 extends over 14 amino acids. Germline V gives CDR1 LGHNA, CDR2 YNFKEQ. CDR3 loop: CASSQVERTDTQYF. In DNA, the CDR3 is TGTGCCAGCAGCCAAGTCGAGCGCACAGATACGCAGTATTTT.

This clonotype occurred a few times. V and J are TRBV7-2 and TRBJ2-2, with TRBD2 matching 9 bases. The length of the CDR3 is 17 residues. Trimming removed 5 bases from V and 4 bases from J; junction bases left unmatched: 11. Germline V CDR1 and CDR2: SGHTA, FQGNSA. CDR3 in DNA: TGTGCCAGCAGCCCGTCATTAGCGGGAGCGGGCACCGGGGAGCTGTTTTTT. It codes for CASSPSLAGAGTGELFF.

This clonotype rates as medium-sized (0.01 to 0.1%). The V and J genes are TRBV30 and TRBJ1-6; the D gene is possibly TRBD1 (6 bases). Trimming removed 4 bases from V and 9 bases from J, with 13 bases in between. The CDR3 covers 13 residues. CDR1 is GTSNPN and CDR2 is SVGIG in the germline V gene (reference sequence). The CDR3 DNA reads TGTGCCTGGAAGCCGGGGGCTAGTTCACCCCTCCACTTT. It translates to CAWKPGASSPLHF.

This clonotype was observed many times. The chain combines TRBV6-2 or TRBV6-3 with TRBJ2-7, with TRBD1 identical over 9 bases. This CDR3 is 17 amino acids long. Trimming took 7 bases from V and 3 from J; bases not matched to a gene: 16. The V gene's germline CDR1 is MNHEY and CDR2 SVGEGT. The CDR3 bases are TGTGCCAGCATCACCGTCGCCGGGACAGGGACTCTCTACGAGCAGTACTTC. Amino acids: CASITVAGTGTLYEQYF.

This clonotype appeared a few times. The CDR3 is CASSLGSTYEQYV. The DNA of the CDR3 is TGTGCCAGCAGCTTAGGGTCTACCTACGAGCAGTACGTC. The chain joins TRBV7-9 to TRBJ2-7; D uncertain. Trimming took 1 base from V and 2 from J, leaving 6 bases between them. Germline values: CDR1 SEHNR, CDR2 FQNEAQ (reference sequence). There are 13 residues in the CDR3.

This clonotype has a count of ten or more. The rearrangement joins TRBV7-2 to TRBJ1-3; the D is unclear. This CDR3 has 12 amino acids. Trimming took 2 bases from V and 9 from J, leaving 8 bases between them. Germline-derived CDR1 and CDR2 are SGHTA and FQGNSA. CDR3 protein: CASSLMVGTIYF. The CDR3 nucleotides read TGTGCCAGCAGCTTAATGGTCGGCACCATATATTTT.

This clonotype was picked up a small number of times. The V call is TRBV6-5, the J call TRBJ2-5; D gene ambiguous. Germline V gene lookup returns CDR1 MNHEY and CDR2 SVGAGI. V lost 4 bases, J lost 1 base, and 10 bases lay in between. The CDR3 is 14 amino acids. The CDR3 here is CASSFSRSQETQYF. As DNA, the CDR3 is TGTGCCAGCAGTTTCTCTCGGTCCCAAGAGACCCAGTACTTC.

This clonotype has a handful of counts. V and J are TRBV7-9 and TRBJ2-5; TRBD1 aligns across 8 bases. CDR1 is SEHNR, CDR2 FQNEAQ, per germline (reference sequence). V gave up 5 bases and J gave up 5 bases; unmatched junction bases: 13. The CDR3 sequence is 16 residues long. The CDR3: CASSRGTGGRGETQYF. The CDR3 bases are TGTGCCAGCAGCCGAGGGACAGGCGGTAGGGGGGAGACCCAGTACTTC.